The source of this TCR beta chain is a study of blood T cell repertoires in COVID-19. Study summary: Sources were T cells, B-cell-depleted T cells, or PBMCs; the material itself was cDNA or gDNA.

The CDR3 has 15 residues. The germline V gene has CDR1 SGHNT and CDR2 YYREEE (reference sequence). The V segment lost 4 bases and the J segment 2 bases; nucleotides outside the gene matches: 8. Data came from immunoSEQ multiplex PCR; TCRdb stores just in-frame clones and leaves some out. In the table there are about 200,000 clones, 80% to 90% of which are singletons. V and J are TRBV5-4 and TRBJ2-7; 8 nucleotides align to TRBD2. The sample was peripheral blood. The source is a man aged 18-30 years with active or convalescent COVID-19. The CDR3 nucleotides are TGTGCCAGCAGCCAGAAGCGGGAGAGCGCCTACGAGCAGTACTTC. Its protein product is CASSQKRESAYEQYF.